This is a list of T cell receptor beta chains from one sample in a study of T cell responses to AZD1222 COVID-19 vaccine. The method was immunoSEQ multiplex PCR; TCRdb's version includes in-frame clones alone and lacks a portion of them. The profile shows around 150,000 clones, around 84% of them singletons. The sample in question was peripheral blood, obtained on day 0 of AZD1222 vaccination. The receptors here all came from an adult in good health. CDR3s include the opening cysteine and the closing phenylalanine or tryptophan. The order of the fields is V gene, D gene, clone size, J gene, CDR3 DNA, CDR3 protein. A D gene is named only where the DNA matches it firmly. Clone size is shown for a subset of rows, as once, few, many or a class of expanded clone.

V gene: TRBV14; D gene: .; clone size: .; J gene: TRBJ1-6; CDR3 DNA: TGTGCCAGCAGCCTTCGGGCCCAACCGAGTTCACCCCTCCACTTT; CDR3 protein: CASSLRAQPSSPLHF
V gene: TRBV7-9; D gene: .; clone size: .; J gene: TRBJ1-1; CDR3 DNA: TGTGCCAGCAGCTTGAACAGATTGAACACTGAAGCTTTCTTT; CDR3 protein: CASSLNRLNTEAFF
V gene: TRBV2; D gene: .; clone size: medium-sized; J gene: TRBJ2-1; CDR3 DNA: TGTGCCAGCTCTACGGCGGACAACAATGAGCAGTTCTTC; CDR3 protein: CASSTADNNEQFF
V gene: TRBV6-6; D gene: TRBD1; clone size: .; J gene: TRBJ1-6; CDR3 DNA: TGTGCCAGCAGTCGACGGACAGGGGCGAGCTCCTATAATTCACCCCTCCACTTT; CDR3 protein: CASSRRTGASSYNSPLHF
V gene: TRBV20-1; D gene: .; clone size: .; J gene: TRBJ1-6; CDR3 DNA: TGCAGTGTGGGCAGCCTCGGGACCCTCCACTTT; CDR3 protein: CSVGSLGTLHF
V gene: TRBV18; D gene: .; clone size: .; J gene: TRBJ1-4; CDR3 DNA: TGTGCCAGCTCACCGGGGGCTAATGAAAAACTGTTTTTT; CDR3 protein: CASSPGANEKLFF
V gene: TRBV4-2; D gene: .; clone size: .; J gene: TRBJ1-1; CDR3 DNA: TGTGCCAGCAGCCAGGGGATTTATGAAGCTTTCTTT; CDR3 protein: CASSQGIYEAFF
V gene: TRBV6-1; D gene: .; clone size: .; J gene: TRBJ1-6; CDR3 DNA: TGTGCCAGCAGTGAAGGGGAAGGGCTCGCCTATAATTCACCCCTCCACTTT; CDR3 protein: CASSEGEGLAYNSPLHF
V gene: TRBV5-1; D gene: .; clone size: .; J gene: TRBJ1-1; CDR3 DNA: TGCGCCAGCAGTTCGACGATTGTAGGCACTGAAGCTTTCTTT; CDR3 protein: CASSSTIVGTEAFF
V gene: TRBV11-3; D gene: .; clone size: .; J gene: TRBJ2-2; CDR3 DNA: TGTGCCAGCCGGGAGGCGTTGTCAGGGGCTGACGGGGAGCTGTTTTTT; CDR3 protein: CASREALSGADGELFF
V gene: TRBV2; D gene: TRBD1; clone size: .; J gene: TRBJ2-7; CDR3 DNA: TGTGCCAGCAGTGGGACAGGCCGCTACGAGCAGTACTTC; CDR3 protein: CASSGTGRYEQYF
V gene: TRBV5-4; D gene: TRBD1; clone size: .; J gene: TRBJ2-2; CDR3 DNA: TGTGCCAGCAGCTTGAAGGGGGCTCGGACCGGGGAGCTGTTTTTT; CDR3 protein: CASSLKGARTGELFF
V gene: TRBV28; D gene: .; clone size: .; J gene: TRBJ1-3; CDR3 DNA: TGTGCCAGCAGTTTATATCGGCTGAGCTCTGGAAACACCATATATTTT; CDR3 protein: CASSLYRLSSGNTIYF
V gene: TRBV5-8; D gene: .; clone size: once; J gene: TRBJ2-6; CDR3 DNA: TGTGCCAGCAGCTCGCCAGGTGGAATGATTTCCTCTGGGGCCAACGTCCTGACTTTC; CDR3 protein: CASSSPGGMISSGANVLTF
V gene: TRBV10-1; D gene: .; clone size: .; J gene: TRBJ1-4; CDR3 DNA: TGCGCCAGCAGTGACGGGCAAGGGGTTGAAAAACTGTTTTTT; CDR3 protein: CASSDGQGVEKLFF
V gene: TRBV28; D gene: TRBD1; clone size: .; J gene: TRBJ1-1; CDR3 DNA: TGTGCCAGCAGACAGGGGGCGCACACTGAAGCTTTCTTT; CDR3 protein: CASRQGAHTEAFF
V gene: TRBV11-2; D gene: .; clone size: few; J gene: TRBJ1-1; CDR3 DNA: TGTGCCAGCAAGGGTTTGAGGAAGAACACTGAAGCTTTCTTT; CDR3 protein: CASKGLRKNTEAFF
V gene: TRBV3-1/TRBV3-2; D gene: .; clone size: .; J gene: TRBJ1-3; CDR3 DNA: TGTGCCAGCGGCCAATGGGATGCGGGGAAGACCATATATTTT; CDR3 protein: CASGQWDAGKTIYF
V gene: TRBV3-1/TRBV3-2; D gene: .; clone size: few; J gene: TRBJ2-5; CDR3 DNA: TGTGCCAGCAGCCAAGTCCTCGCAGGGGAGGGGACCCAGTACTTC; CDR3 protein: CASSQVLAGEGTQYF
V gene: TRBV30; D gene: .; clone size: .; J gene: TRBJ2-2; CDR3 DNA: TGTGCCTGGAGATTAACAGCTACCGGGGAGCTGTTTTTT; CDR3 protein: CAWRLTATGELFF
V gene: TRBV5-1; D gene: .; clone size: few; J gene: TRBJ1-5; CDR3 DNA: TGCGCCAGCAGCGAGGGCGACAATCAGCCCCAGCATTTT; CDR3 protein: CASSEGDNQPQHF
V gene: TRBV2; D gene: .; clone size: .; J gene: TRBJ1-1; CDR3 DNA: TGTGCCAGCAGTGCATGGGGGGCAGGGACTGAAGCTTTCTTT; CDR3 protein: CASSAWGAGTEAFF
V gene: TRBV6-1; D gene: .; clone size: .; J gene: TRBJ1-1; CDR3 DNA: TGTGCCAGCAGTGAAGCGTGGGGTGTGACTGAAGCTTTCTTT; CDR3 protein: CASSEAWGVTEAFF
V gene: TRBV5-5; D gene: TRBD1; clone size: .; J gene: TRBJ1-5; CDR3 DNA: TGTGCCAGCAGCTTAAAGGACAGGGGGAATCAGCCCCAGCATTTT; CDR3 protein: CASSLKDRGNQPQHF
V gene: TRBV6-5; D gene: .; clone size: .; J gene: TRBJ1-1; CDR3 DNA: TGTGCCAGCACCTCGGACGGGAGGGCTGAAGCTTTCTTT; CDR3 protein: CASTSDGRAEAFF
V gene: TRBV5-1; D gene: .; clone size: .; J gene: TRBJ1-4; CDR3 DNA: TGCGCCAGCAGCTCGGAGATGTCAGGAACTAATGAAAAACTGTTTTTT; CDR3 protein: CASSSEMSGTNEKLFF
V gene: TRBV28; D gene: .; clone size: .; J gene: TRBJ1-1; CDR3 DNA: TGTGCCTCTCATTTGGGGGCACTGAACACTGAAGCTTTCTTT; CDR3 protein: CASHLGALNTEAFF
V gene: TRBV15; D gene: .; clone size: .; J gene: TRBJ2-7; CDR3 DNA: TGTGCCACCAGCAGAGATTGGCTCGGGGACGAGCAGTACTTC; CDR3 protein: CATSRDWLGDEQYF